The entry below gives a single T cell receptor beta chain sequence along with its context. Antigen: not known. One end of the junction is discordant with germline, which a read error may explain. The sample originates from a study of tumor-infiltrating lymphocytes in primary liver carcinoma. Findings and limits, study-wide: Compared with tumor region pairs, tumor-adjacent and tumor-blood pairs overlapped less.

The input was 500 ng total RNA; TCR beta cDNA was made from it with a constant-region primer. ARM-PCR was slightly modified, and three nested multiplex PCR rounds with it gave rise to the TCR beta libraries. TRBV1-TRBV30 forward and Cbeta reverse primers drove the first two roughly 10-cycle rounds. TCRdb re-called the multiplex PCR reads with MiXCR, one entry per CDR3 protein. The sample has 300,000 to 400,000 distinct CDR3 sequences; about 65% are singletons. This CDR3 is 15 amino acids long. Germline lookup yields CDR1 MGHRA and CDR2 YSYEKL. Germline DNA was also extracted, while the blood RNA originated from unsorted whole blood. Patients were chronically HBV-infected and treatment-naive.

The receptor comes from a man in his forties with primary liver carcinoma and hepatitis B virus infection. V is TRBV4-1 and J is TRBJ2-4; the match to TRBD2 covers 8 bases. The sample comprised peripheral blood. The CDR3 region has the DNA TGCGCCAGCAGCCAGAGATCGGGAGGGTCTGACATTCAATACTTC. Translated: CASSQRSGGSDIQYF.